This TCR beta chain was captured by sequencing in a study of blood T cells in healthy people across ages. Samples each yielded at least 5 micrograms of total RNA. This CDR3 is built from 13 residues. V was clipped by 4 bases and J by 3 bases; unmatched bases: 4. CDR1 SQVTM and CDR2 ANQGSEA come from the germline V gene. Together with a sample-barcoded 5' primer, a J-beta primer mix was included in a second PCR lasting about 6 to 11 cycles. Using its own MiXCR run on the 5' RACE reads, TCRdb lists one record per CDR3 protein. The data hold about 760,000 distinct CDR3 sequences, with roughly three fifths observed a single time.

Sequenced input: blood. This TCR was sampled from a man between 40 and 49 years old in good health. The rearrangement links TRBV29-1 to TRBJ2-3, with TRBD2 matching over 7 bases. In DNA, the CDR3 is TGCAGCGTTGGGCCAGCGGGGACAGATACGCAGTATTTT. Translated, it gives CSVGPAGTDTQYF.